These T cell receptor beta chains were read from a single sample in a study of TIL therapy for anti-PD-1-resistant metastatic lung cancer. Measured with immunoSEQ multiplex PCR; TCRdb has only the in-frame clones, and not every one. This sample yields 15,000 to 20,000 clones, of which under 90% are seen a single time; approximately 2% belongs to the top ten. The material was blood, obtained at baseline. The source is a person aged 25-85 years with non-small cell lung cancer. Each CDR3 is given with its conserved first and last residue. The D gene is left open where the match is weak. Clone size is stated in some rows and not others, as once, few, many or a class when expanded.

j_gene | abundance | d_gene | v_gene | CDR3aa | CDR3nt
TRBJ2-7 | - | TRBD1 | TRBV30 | CACNRDRGDYEQYF | TGTGCCTGCAACCGGGACAGGGGCGACTACGAGCAGTACTTC
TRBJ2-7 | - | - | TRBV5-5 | CASSISGGYEQYF | TGTGCCAGCAGTATAAGTGGGGGGTACGAGCAGTACTTC
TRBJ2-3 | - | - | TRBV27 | CASLKGARTQYF | TGTGCCAGCTTAAAAGGGGCGCGGACGCAGTATTTT
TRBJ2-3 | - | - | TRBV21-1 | CASSKPQPEGSSTDTQYF | TGTGCCAGCAGCAAACCACAGCCCGAGGGATCTAGCACAGATACGCAGTATTTT
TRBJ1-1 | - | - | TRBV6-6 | CASSLYAGWGNTEAFF | TGTGCCAGCAGTTTGTACGCAGGGTGGGGGAACACTGAAGCTTTCTTT
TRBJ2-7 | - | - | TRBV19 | CASSISRGPLYEQYF | TGTGCCAGTAGTATTTCGAGGGGCCCTCTCTACGAGCAGTACTTC
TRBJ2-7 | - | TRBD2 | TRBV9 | CASSAGLPGRVSEQYF | TGTGCCAGCAGCGCGGGACTCCCGGGGAGGGTAAGCGAGCAGTACTTC
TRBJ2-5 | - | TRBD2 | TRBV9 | CASSAPGLAGRETQYF | TGTGCCAGCAGCGCCCCGGGACTAGCGGGACGGGAGACCCAGTACTTC
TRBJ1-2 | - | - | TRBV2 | CASTPDSSNYGYTF | TGTGCCAGCACCCCAGACAGTTCTAACTATGGCTACACCTTC
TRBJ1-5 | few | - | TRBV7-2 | CASSFLRQGNQPQHF | TGTGCCAGCAGCTTCCTCCGACAGGGCAATCAGCCCCAGCATTTT
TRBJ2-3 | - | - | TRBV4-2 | CASSQDTGIDTQYF | TGTGCCAGCAGCCAAGATACTGGGATAGATACGCAGTATTTT
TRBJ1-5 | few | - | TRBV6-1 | CASAQGREPQHF | TGTGCCAGTGCCCAGGGAAGGGAGCCCCAGCATTTT
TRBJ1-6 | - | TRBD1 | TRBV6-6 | CASSFGQDNSPLHF | TGTGCCAGCAGTTTTGGACAGGATAATTCACCCCTCCACTTT
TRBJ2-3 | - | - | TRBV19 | CASSPGPHTDTQYF | TGTGCCAGTAGTCCGGGCCCCCACACAGATACGCAGTATTTT
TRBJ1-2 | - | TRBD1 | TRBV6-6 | CASTTGQNGYTF | TGTGCCAGCACAACGGGACAGAATGGCTACACCTTC
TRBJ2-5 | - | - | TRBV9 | CASSVASQETQYF | TGTGCCAGCAGCGTAGCGTCCCAAGAGACCCAGTACTTC
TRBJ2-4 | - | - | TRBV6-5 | CASSKSLAKNIQYF | TGTGCCAGCAGCAAAAGTTTAGCCAAAAACATTCAGTACTTC
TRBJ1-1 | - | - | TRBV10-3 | CAISFSDHKGTEAFF | TGTGCCATCAGCTTCAGCGACCATAAGGGCACTGAAGCTTTCTTT
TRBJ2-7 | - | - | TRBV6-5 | CASSLNSGEQYF | TGTGCCAGCAGTCTAAACTCTGGGGAGCAGTACTTC
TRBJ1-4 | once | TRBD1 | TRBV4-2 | CASSQEPGQGPGANEKLFF | TGTGCCAGCAGCCAAGAACCGGGACAGGGGCCTGGAGCTAATGAAAAACTGTTTTTT
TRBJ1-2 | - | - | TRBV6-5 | CASSYRQVGGYGYTF | TGTGCCAGCAGTTACCGGCAGGTTGGGGGTTATGGCTACACCTTC
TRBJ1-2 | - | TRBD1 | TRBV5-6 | CASSPQGAPNYGYTF | TGTGCCAGCAGCCCACAGGGGGCGCCTAACTATGGCTACACCTTC
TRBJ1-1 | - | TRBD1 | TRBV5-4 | CASSLGRGHGNTEAFF | TGTGCCAGCAGCTTGGGCAGGGGGCATGGGAACACTGAAGCTTTCTTT
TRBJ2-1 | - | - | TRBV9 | CASSPRTGVSGSSYNEQFF | TGTGCCAGCAGCCCGAGGACAGGGGTTAGCGGGAGTTCCTACAATGAGCAGTTCTTC
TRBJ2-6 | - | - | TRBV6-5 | CASRGAVGANVLTF | TGTGCCAGCAGAGGGGCTGTTGGGGCCAACGTCCTGACTTTC
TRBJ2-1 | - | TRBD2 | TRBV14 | CASSQDRGTSEINNEQFF | TGTGCCAGCAGCCAAGATCGTGGGACTAGCGAGATTAACAATGAGCAGTTCTTC
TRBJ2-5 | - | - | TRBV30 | CAWSPHLQETQYF | TGTGCCTGGAGTCCCCACCTTCAAGAGACCCAGTACTTC
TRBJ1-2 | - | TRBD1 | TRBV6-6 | CATQPGQNYGYTF | TGTGCCACCCAGCCGGGACAGAACTATGGCTACACCTTC